This T cell receptor (beta chain) was obtained from a study of post-analysis software for immune sequencing data. TCR beta cDNA libraries had unique molecular identifiers. Each CDR3 protein is one row after TCRdb ran MiXCR on the PCR reads. This sample has almost 700,000 distinct CDR3 sequences; 59% occur once, and the top ten carry approximately 10%. The receptor was derived from a girl aged 2-10 years with multiple sclerosis. The sequenced sample was blood.

CDR3 nucleotide sequence: TGTGCCAGCAGTTTAGCGTCTAGCGGTTCCTACAATGAGCAGTTCTTC. Its translation: CASSLASSGSYNEQFF. The V call is TRBV28, the J call TRBJ2-1, with TRBD2 identical over 7 bases. Per germline, CDR1 MDHEN and CDR2 SYDVKM. The CDR3 contains 16 residues. Trimming at V came to 2 bases and at J to 1 base, leaving 5 bases not matched to a gene.